This TCR beta chain was retrieved from a study of beta chain features in type 1 diabetes. Study-wide points: Fewer junction insertions and more nucleotide deletions appeared in type 1 diabetes patients. All four CD4+ subsets from Type 1 diabetes patients carried moderately but significantly shorter TCRB CDR3s.

The isolated RNA, all of it, was reverse transcribed, so expressed TCRB transcripts were what got sequenced. Sequencing was performed with immunoSEQ multiplex PCR; in TCRdb, only in-frame clones are kept and a portion is missing. The sample consists of nearly 700,000 clones, roughly an eighth of them appearing once. With respect to this clone: The antigen is undetermined.

Each of the CD4+ naive, central memory, regulatory and stem cell-like memory populations was sorted via CD45RO/CCR7/CD25/CD127/CD95/CD27. The V and J ends lost 1 base and 6 bases, in that order; junction bases with no gene match: 8. The CDR3 is 16 residues long. CDR1 SEHNR and CDR2 FQNEAQ come from the germline V gene (reference sequence). The chain joins TRBV7-9 to TRBJ2-1, with 8 bases identical to TRBD2. This receptor was taken from a man aged 18-30 years with type 1 diabetes. The source material was naive CD4+ T cells from blood. CDR3 coding DNA: TGTGCCAGCAGCTTAGTCCCCCAGCGGGGGACCAATGAGCAGTTCTTC. Translation gives CASSLVPQRGTNEQFF.